The sequence of this TCR beta chain was determined in a study of blood T cell repertoires in COVID-19. About the study: PBMCs, B-cell-depleted T cells, or T cells provided the cDNA or gDNA that made up the material.

This clone showed up just a few times. This table comes from immunoSEQ multiplex PCR, and its TCRdb copy is limited to in-frame clones, with some not included. The repertoire includes about 190,000 clones, 80% to 85% of them detected once, and roughly 3.2% sits in the top ten. Individuals drawn from about 26 US areas were roughly 18 to 95 years old. The origin of this receptor is a woman in her 30s who had been exposed to COVID-19. The sample was PBMCs or T cells enriched from blood (not recorded which).

The CDR3 DNA reads TGTGCCAGCAGGGCCGGGACAGGGTGTAATTCACCCCTCCACTTT. As protein: CASRAGTGCNSPLHF. The J gene is TRBJ1-6, the V gene TRBV21-1; the DNA was not used to check the table's D call, TRBD1. TRBV21-1 is given as a pseudogene. The CDR3 runs 15 residues.